Shown below are 25 T cell receptor beta chains from a single sample sequenced in a study of radiotherapy plus CTLA-4 blockade in lung cancer. The repertoire was sequenced with immunoSEQ multiplex PCR; TCRdb's copy has only in-frame clones and lacks some. The table has approximately 90,000 clones, under 90% seen once. The material sequenced was peripheral blood, taken from a patient treated with radiotherapy plus ipilimumab. Receptor source: a human donor with non-small cell lung cancer who had stable disease on radiotherapy plus ipilimumab.

V gene TRBV27 combines with J gene TRBJ2-5, with a possible D match to TRBD2 (6 bases). The CDR3 consists of 13 residues. The ends were cut back, 8 bases at V and 5 bases at J, with 15 bases in the middle. Germline assignment: CDR1 MNHEY and CDR2 SMNVEV (reference sequence). The chain's CDR3 is CASGWRGGETQYF. CDR3 in DNA: TGTGCCAGCGGTTGGAGGGGAGGTGAGACCCAGTACTTC.

The chain links TRBV9 to TRBJ2-6; TRBD1 agrees at 9 bases. Germline CDR1 reads SGDLS; CDR2 reads YYNGEE. The CDR3 is made up of 19 amino acids. V lost 1 base, J lost 0 bases, and 8 bases stayed unmatched. In DNA, the CDR3 is TGTGCCAGCAGCGTAAACAGGGGGCGATCTCCCTCTGGGGCCAACGTCCTGACTTTC. Its protein is CASSVNRGRSPSGANVLTF.

Written as DNA, the CDR3 is TGTGCCAGCAGTTTAGGACCTAGCAATCAGCCCCAGCATTTT. Translated, it gives CASSLGPSNQPQHF. This sequence joins TRBV28 and TRBJ1-5; D is unclear. This CDR3 is 14 amino acids long. Germline CDR1 reads MDHEN; CDR2 reads SYDVKM. V was pared by 2 bases and J by 0 bases, with 5 bases between. Full variable domain (missing parts from reference TRBV28 and TRBJ1-5): DVKVTQSSRYLVKRTGEKVFLECVQDMDHENMFWYRQDPGLGLRLIYFSYDVKMKEKGDIPEGYSVSREKKERFSLILESASTNQTSMYLCASSLGPSNQPQHFGDGTRLSIL.

This chain connects TRBV6-1 to TRBJ1-4; D remains ambiguous. The ends were cut back, 3 bases at V and 8 bases at J, with 13 bases in the middle. Germline CDR1 MNHNS, CDR2 SASEGT. The CDR3 runs 14 residues. The DNA for the CDR3 is TGTGCCAGCAGTGAGGCCGGCGTGGGGGAAAAACTGTTTTTT. Its translation: CASSEAGVGEKLFF.

The chain combines TRBV6-1 with TRBJ1-1, with 8 bases identical to TRBD1. The germline V gene has CDR1 MNHNS and CDR2 SASEGT. With V trimmed by 6 bases and J by 5 bases, 8 bases remained unmatched. The CDR3 is 14 amino acids. The CDR3 coding sequence is TGTGCCAGCAGGGGAGGACAGGGAGAGACTGAAGCTTTCTTT. The encoded protein is CASRGGQGETEAFF.

The rearrangement links TRBV5-1 to TRBJ2-1, with D hard to call. The CDR3 covers 16 residues. Germline loops: CDR1 SGHRS, CDR2 YFSETQ. V gave up 0 bases and J gave up 3 bases, with 13 bases separating them. CDR3 sequence: CASSLAADSNYNEQFF. The CDR3 DNA follows: TGCGCCAGCAGCTTGGCGGCAGATAGCAACTACAATGAGCAGTTCTTC.

V gene TRBV4-1 combines with J gene TRBJ1-5; 7 nucleotides line up with TRBD1. CDR1 is MGHRA, CDR2 YSYEKL, per germline. With 1 base clipped from V and 6 bases from J, the junction kept 6 bases outside the gene matches. The CDR3 has 15 amino acids. CDR3 in amino acids: CASSQGSGGGQPQHF. The CDR3 DNA reads as TGCGCCAGCAGCCAAGGTTCAGGGGGGGGTCAGCCCCAGCATTTT.

V is TRBV7-9 and J is TRBJ2-7; TRBD1 is a possible D gene (6 bases). This CDR3 comprises 19 residues. Germline-derived CDR1 and CDR2 are SEHNR and FQNEAQ (reference sequence). V shed 1 base and J shed 8 bases, with 30 bases lying between them. In DNA, the CDR3 is TGTGCCAGCAGCTTAGGCAGGGGCGGCATACCGGAATGGGATACAAAGCAGTACTTC. This encodes CASSLGRGGIPEWDTKQYF.

The chain is built from TRBV7-8 and TRBJ2-1; D is unresolved. V lost 5 bases, J lost 4 bases, and 12 bases lay in between. Germline loops: CDR1 SGHVS, CDR2 FQNEAQ. This CDR3 is built from 14 residues. The CDR3 region is CASSVLGPYNEQFF. The CDR3 nucleotides read TGTGCCAGCAGCGTCCTAGGACCTTACAATGAGCAGTTCTTC. The full variable domain, rest sourced from reference TRBV7-8 and TRBJ2-1, is GAGVSQSPRYKVAKRGQDVALRCDPISGHVSLFWYQQALGQGPEFLTYFQNEAQLDKSGLPSDRFFAERPEGSVSTLKIQRTQQEDSAVYLCASSVLGPYNEQFFGPGTRLTVL.

V is TRBV6-6 and J is TRBJ1-1; 8 positions match TRBD1. The junction had 7 bases not matched to a gene; V was cut back by 6 bases and J by 4 bases. Per the germline V gene, CDR1 is MNHNY and CDR2 is SVGAGI (reference sequence). The length of the CDR3 is 14 residues. The CDR3 is CASRVQGGGTEAFF. The CDR3 coding sequence is TGTGCCAGCAGGGTACAGGGGGGTGGCACTGAAGCTTTCTTT.

This clone showed up just once. The chain couples TRBV9 to TRBJ2-3; D is unclear. Germline lookup yields CDR1 SGDLS and CDR2 YYNGEE. The CDR3 is made up of 18 amino acids. Trimming removed 1 base at V and 0 bases at J, with 18 bases between. In DNA form, the CDR3 reads TGTGCCAGCAGCGTAATGGCGGAGCCATCTCTTAGCACAGATACGCAGTATTTT. Its protein product is CASSVMAEPSLSTDTQYF.

The chain has TRBV6-5 and TRBJ2-7; no clear D gene. Germline V gene sequence: CDR1 MNHEY, CDR2 SVGAGI. This CDR3 has 13 residues. V dropped 5 bases and J dropped 6 bases, with 14 bases sitting between them. CDR3 amino acids: CASSLTSAGEQYF. CDR3 DNA sequence: TGTGCCAGCAGTCTAACCTCCGCCGGCGAGCAGTACTTC.

As regards this clone: The same CDR3 can be traced to other DNA sequences in this sample. The chain employs TRBV5-1 and TRBJ1-5, with D perhaps matching TRBD1 (5 bases). CDR1 and CDR2 (germline): SGHRS, YFSETQ. The CDR3 has 15 amino acids. V was cut by 4 bases and J by 3 bases, with 14 bases left in between. The CDR3 sequence is CASSLSGGNNQPQHF. CDR3 bases: TGCGCCAGCAGCCTAAGTGGGGGGAACAATCAGCCCCAGCATTTT.

The rearrangement joins TRBV27 to TRBJ2-2; D ambiguous. Germline assignment: CDR1 MNHEY and CDR2 SMNVEV (reference sequence). Trimming shortened V by 4 bases and J by 2 bases, and 11 bases separated the two germline ends. This CDR3 has 15 residues. As DNA, the CDR3 is TGTGCCAGCAGTTCCCGACTGGTTAACACCGGGGAGCTGTTTTTT. Amino acids: CASSSRLVNTGELFF.

The genes are TRBV30 and TRBJ2-3; no definite D call. Per germline, CDR1 GTSNPN and CDR2 SVGIG (reference sequence). Trimming pared 0 bases from V and 11 bases from J, leaving 15 bases between. The CDR3 loop spans 13 amino acids. As DNA, the CDR3 is TGTGCCTGGAGTGTACACGCCACAGAAAAGCAGTATTTT. This codes for CAWSVHATEKQYF.

The chain carries TRBV2 and TRBJ2-7; unclear D gene. V was trimmed by 6 bases and J by 4 bases, leaving 7 bases between them. The germline V gene has CDR1 SNHLY and CDR2 FYNNEI. The CDR3 extends over 11 amino acids. The CDR3 is CASSLNYEQYF. The CDR3 bases are TGTGCCAGCAGCCTAAATTACGAGCAGTACTTC.

The count of this clone is one. This CDR3 reads CASSPGLNTEAFF. CDR3 DNA: TGTGCCAGCTCACCTGGGCTGAACACTGAAGCTTTCTTT. The V call is TRBV18, the J call TRBJ1-1; D gene uncertain. The germline V and J ends were trimmed by 3 bases and 0 bases, with 5 bases remaining between them. This CDR3 is built from 13 residues. The V gene's germline CDR1 is KGHSH and CDR2 LQKENI.

V usage is TRBV21-1 and J usage is TRBJ2-1; the table's D call, TRBD1, was not checked against the DNA. TRBV21-1 is a pseudogene segment. The CDR3 extends over 16 amino acids. CDR3 amino acids: CASSKLQPNSYNEQFF. The CDR3, as DNA: TGTGCCAGCAGCAAGCTACAGCCAAACTCCTACAATGAGCAGTTCTTC.

The chain carries TRBV5-8 and TRBJ2-2; the D call may be TRBD1 or TRBD2 (5 bases each). Germline CDR1 reads SGHTS; CDR2 reads YDEGEE. V was shortened by 1 base and J by 7 bases, with 17 bases between the two germline ends. The CDR3 length is 16 residues. The CDR3 protein is CASSLRIAQAGGELFF. The DNA for the CDR3 is TGTGCCAGCAGCTTGAGAATCGCACAGGCGGGCGGGGAGCTGTTTTTT.

The chain recombines TRBV7-9 with TRBJ2-5; the D gene is possibly TRBD1 (6 bases). Trimming stripped 3 bases from V and 3 bases from J, with 14 bases between. The CDR3 has 15 residues. Germline-derived CDR1 and CDR2 are SEHNR and FQNEAQ (reference sequence). The CDR3 DNA sequence: TGTGCCAGCAGCTTCCCGGGACAAGGTGAAGAGACCCAGTACTTC. Translating it yields CASSFPGQGEETQYF.

This clone was picked up a small number of times. The chain employs TRBV18 and TRBJ2-1; D is ambiguous. The CDR3 contains 13 residues. Per the germline V gene, CDR1 is KGHSH and CDR2 is LQKENI. V was trimmed by 4 bases and J by 7 bases, leaving 11 bases between them. CDR3 bases: TGTGCCAGCTCACGCTCATCCGGGAATGAGCAGTTCTTC. It translates to CASSRSSGNEQFF.

This chain joins TRBV19 and TRBJ1-1; D is undetermined. The V gene lost 5 bases and the J gene lost 0 bases, with 7 bases spanning the gap. The CDR3 contains 13 residues. Germline V gene lookup returns CDR1 LNHDA and CDR2 SQIVND (reference sequence). The CDR3 protein is CASSYALNTEAFF. CDR3 nucleotides: TGTGCCAGTAGTTATGCCCTGAACACTGAAGCTTTCTTT.

J is TRBJ1-1 and V is TRBV30; D remains unclear. Germline V gives CDR1 GTSNPN, CDR2 SVGIG (reference sequence). Between the trimmed V and J ends, which lost 5 bases and 0 bases, there was a span of 7 bases. This CDR3 spans 12 amino acids. The CDR3 loop is CAWQRVNTEAFF. DNA of the CDR3: TGTGCCTGGCAAAGGGTGAACACTGAAGCTTTCTTT.

The V gene is TRBV6-6, the J gene TRBJ2-1; perhaps TRBD1 as D (5 bases). Deletions cut 0 bases from V and 0 bases from J, with 9 bases between. Germline V lookup: CDR1 MNHNY, CDR2 SVGAGI (reference sequence). The CDR3 is 16 residues long. The DNA for the CDR3 is TGTGCCAGCAGTTACTCTTCAGGGCGCTCCTACAATGAGCAGTTCTTC. It codes for CASSYSSGRSYNEQFF.

V gene TRBV2 combines with J gene TRBJ2-5; D not certain. The CDR3 extends over 11 amino acids. V was trimmed by 8 bases and J by 6 bases, leaving 10 bases between them. The germline V gene has CDR1 SNHLY and CDR2 FYNNEI. The CDR3 DNA reads TGTGCCAGCGGCCTGGAGCAGACCCAGTACTTC. Translating gives CASGLEQTQYF.